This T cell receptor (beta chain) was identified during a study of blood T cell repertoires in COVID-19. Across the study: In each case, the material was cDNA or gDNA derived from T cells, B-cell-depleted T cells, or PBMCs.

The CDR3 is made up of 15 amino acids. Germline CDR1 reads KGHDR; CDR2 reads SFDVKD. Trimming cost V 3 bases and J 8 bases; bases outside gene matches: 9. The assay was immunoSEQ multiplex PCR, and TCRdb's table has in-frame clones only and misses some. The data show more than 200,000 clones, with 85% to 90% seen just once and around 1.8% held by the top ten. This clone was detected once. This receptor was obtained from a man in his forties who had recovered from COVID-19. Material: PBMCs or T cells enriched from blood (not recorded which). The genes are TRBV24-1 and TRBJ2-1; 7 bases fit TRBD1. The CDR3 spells CATSDAAGGEDEQFF. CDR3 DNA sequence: TGTGCCACCAGTGATGCGGCAGGGGGTGAGGATGAGCAGTTCTTC.